Presented here are 8 T cell receptor beta chains from one specimen sequenced in a study of T cell responses to AZD1222 COVID-19 vaccine (dated by TCRdb to about 2021). The time point label corresponds to: about 28 days (+/-7) after the second vaccine dose. The treatment or condition label corresponds to: meningococcal conjugate vaccine given as trial control. Libraries were prepared through the immunoSEQ multiplex PCR assay. In its TCRdb copy, this immuneACCESS table keeps in-frame sequences only and misses some clones. Where compared with another copy, unresolved V genes explain less than half of these, and the others have no known cause. Present in this sample are 95,000 to 150,000 clones, 80% to 95% of which were seen just once. The leading ten clones occupy roughly 4.2% of the sample. The sequenced sample was peripheral blood, obtained 28 days after the second dose of the MenACWY control vaccine. The receptors come from an adult who received the MenACWY meningococcal vaccine as a control.

The rearrangement links TRBV7-9 to TRBJ1-4, with D unresolved. Germline V lookup: CDR1 SEHNR, CDR2 FQNEAQ (reference sequence). The V gene lost 1 base and the J gene lost 8 bases, with 14 bases spanning the gap. CDR3 length: 15 residues. The chain's CDR3 is CASSLGWESGEKLFF. CDR3 bases: TGTGCCAGCAGCTTAGGCTGGGAGTCAGGCGAAAAACTGTTTTTT.

The chain couples TRBV5-4 to TRBJ1-6, with a weak D call TRBD1 (5 bases). V lost 4 bases and J lost 2, with 13 bases in between. The CDR3 totals 16 residues. From germline, CDR1 is SGHNT and CDR2 YYREEE (reference sequence). CDR3 loop: CASSPYGGAYNSPLHF. The CDR3 coding sequence is TGTGCCAGCAGCCCCTATGGGGGGGCCTATAATTCACCCCTCCACTTT.

CDR3 sequence (DNA): TGTGCCAGCAGTCCTGACAGGGTTAGCACAGATACGCAGTATTTT. This codes for CASSPDRVSTDTQYF. J is TRBJ2-3 and V is TRBV3-1 (or the pseudogene TRBV3-2); TRBD1 aligns across 7 bases. V shed 6 bases and J 0 bases; nucleotides not matched to a gene: 6. This CDR3 spans 15 amino acids. The germline V gene has CDR1 LGHDT and CDR2 YNNKEL (reference sequence).

This chain links TRBV12-3 or TRBV12-4 with TRBJ2-5, with D unresolved. V was shortened by 6 bases and J by 5 bases, with 10 bases between the two germline ends. This CDR3 is 12 amino acids long. The CDR3 sequence: CASSPGRETQYF. The CDR3 nucleotides are TGTGCCAGCAGCCCCGGGCGGGAGACCCAGTACTTC.

CDR3 bases: TGTGCCAGCAGTTTCCAGAGTAGCAATGAGCAGTTCTTC. Protein product: CASSFQSSNEQFF. The chain links TRBV12-3 or TRBV12-4 to TRBJ2-1; D is unclear. Trimming pared 3 bases from V and 6 bases from J, leaving 9 bases between. The CDR3 extends over 13 amino acids.

This clone has just one count. The rearrangement uses TRBV28 and TRBJ2-7; 9 bases map to TRBD1. Germline V gene sequence: CDR1 MDHEN, CDR2 SYDVKM. This CDR3 spans 16 amino acids. Germline trimming cut 5 bases from V and 3 bases from J; bases unmatched to any gene: 11. The CDR3 bases are TGTGCCAGCAGTACCGCACGGACAGGGGATTTCTACGAGCAGTACTTC. Residues: CASSTARTGDFYEQYF.

The chain combines TRBV23-1 with TRBJ1-2; 12 nucleotides align to TRBD1. TRBV23-1 is an ORF for which the function is uncertain. The V gene end was trimmed by 3 bases and the J gene end by 4 bases; junction bases not matched to a gene: 9. The CDR3 sequence is 17 residues long. DNA of the CDR3: TGCGCCAGCAGTCACCCGAAGGGGACAGGGGGCCGCTATGGCTACACCTTC. Translating it yields CASSHPKGTGGRYGYTF.

The chain combines TRBV27 with TRBJ1-3, with a weak D call TRBD1 (5 bases). CDR3 size: 13 residues. The V and J ends lost 6 bases and 3 bases respectively, with 9 bases between them. The germline CDR1 and CDR2 sequences are MNHEY and SMNVEV (reference sequence). The CDR3 is CASSRQIGNTIYF. The CDR3 nucleotides read TGTGCCAGCAGCCGACAGATTGGAAACACCATATATTTT.